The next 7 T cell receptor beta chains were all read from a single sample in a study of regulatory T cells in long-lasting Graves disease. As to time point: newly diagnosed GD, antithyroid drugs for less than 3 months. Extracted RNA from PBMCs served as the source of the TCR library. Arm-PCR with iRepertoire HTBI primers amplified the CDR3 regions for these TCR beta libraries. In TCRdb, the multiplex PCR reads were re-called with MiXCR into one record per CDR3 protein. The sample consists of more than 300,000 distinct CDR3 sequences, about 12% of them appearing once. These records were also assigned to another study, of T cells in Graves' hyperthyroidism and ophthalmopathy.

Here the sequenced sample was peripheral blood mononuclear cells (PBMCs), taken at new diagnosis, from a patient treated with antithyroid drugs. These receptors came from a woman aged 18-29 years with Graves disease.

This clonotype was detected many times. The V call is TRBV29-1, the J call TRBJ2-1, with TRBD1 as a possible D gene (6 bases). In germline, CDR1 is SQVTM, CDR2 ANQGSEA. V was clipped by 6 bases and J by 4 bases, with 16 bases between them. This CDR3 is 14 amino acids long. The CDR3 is CSVPTGPLYNEQFF. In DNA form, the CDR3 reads TGCAGCGTCCCGACAGGCCCCCTATACAATGAGCAGTTCTTC.

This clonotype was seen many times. CDR3 residues: CASSHRDSPYYGYTF. In nucleotides, the CDR3 is TGTGCCAGCAGCCACCGGGACAGTCCCTACTATGGCTACACCTTC. The chain joins TRBV7-8 to TRBJ1-2, with TRBD1 identical over 7 bases. The CDR3 runs to 15 residues. The trim removed 5 bases at V and 3 bases at J, leaving 9 bases unmatched. Germline assignment: CDR1 SGHVS and CDR2 FQNEAQ.

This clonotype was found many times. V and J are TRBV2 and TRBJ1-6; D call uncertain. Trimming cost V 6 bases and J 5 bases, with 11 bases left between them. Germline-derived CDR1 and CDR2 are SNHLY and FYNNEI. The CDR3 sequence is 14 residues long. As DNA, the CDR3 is TGTGCCAGCAGGAGGACGATCGATAATTCACCCCTCCACTTT. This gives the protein CASRRTIDNSPLHF.

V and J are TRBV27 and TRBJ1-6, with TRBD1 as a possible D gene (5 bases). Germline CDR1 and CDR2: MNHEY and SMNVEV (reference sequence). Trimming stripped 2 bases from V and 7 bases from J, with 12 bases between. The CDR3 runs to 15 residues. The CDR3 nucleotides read TGTGCCAGCAGTTTACGACAGAGCCGAAATTCACCCCTCCACTTT. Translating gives CASSLRQSRNSPLHF.

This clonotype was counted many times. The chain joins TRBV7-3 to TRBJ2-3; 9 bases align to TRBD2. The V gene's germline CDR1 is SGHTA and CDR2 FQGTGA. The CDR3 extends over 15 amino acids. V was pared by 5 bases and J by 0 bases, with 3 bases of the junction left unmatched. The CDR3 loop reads CASSPSGGSTDTQYF. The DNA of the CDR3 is TGTGCCAGCAGCCCAAGCGGGGGGAGCACAGATACGCAGTATTTT.

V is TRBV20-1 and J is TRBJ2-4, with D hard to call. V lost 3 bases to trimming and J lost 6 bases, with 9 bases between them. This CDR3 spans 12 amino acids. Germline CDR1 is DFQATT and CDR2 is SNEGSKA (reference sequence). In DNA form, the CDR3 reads TGCAGTGCTAGTAACCCTTCAAACATTCAGTACTTC. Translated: CSASNPSNIQYF.

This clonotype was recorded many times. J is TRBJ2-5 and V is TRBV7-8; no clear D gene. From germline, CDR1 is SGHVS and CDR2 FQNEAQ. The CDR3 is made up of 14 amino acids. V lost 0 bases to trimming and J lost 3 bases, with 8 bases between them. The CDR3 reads CASSLAGGKETQYF. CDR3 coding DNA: TGTGCCAGCAGCTTAGCGGGTGGGAAAGAGACCCAGTACTTC.